Presented here are 19 T cell receptor beta chains from one specimen sequenced in a study of control samples from healthy donors and cancer patients. The method was immunoSEQ multiplex PCR; TCRdb's version includes in-frame clones alone and lacks a portion of them. The table records about 170,000 clones, about 86% of them present only once. Sequenced material: blood. The source is a woman aged 30 to 39 in good health.

The rearrangement uses TRBV4-1 and TRBJ1-5; D is undetermined. Germline lookup yields CDR1 MGHRA and CDR2 YSYEKL. Trimming took 0 bases from V and 1 from J, leaving 7 bases between them. The CDR3 loop spans 15 amino acids. The CDR3 coding sequence is TGCGCCAGCAGCCAAGAAAGGGTCAGCAATCAGCCCCAGCATTTT. It encodes CASSQERVSNQPQHF.

This clone was observed once. Other DNA sequences in this sample translate to the same CDR3. This sequence joins TRBV9 and TRBJ2-2, with 8 bases fitting TRBD1. Germline trimming cut 4 bases from V and 6 bases from J; bases unmatched to any gene: 11. This CDR3 region has 16 residues. The germline V gene encodes CDR1 SGDLS and CDR2 YYNGEE. CDR3 bases: TGTGCCAGCAGCAGCCGCGGACAGGGAGGAGCCGGGGAGCTGTTTTTT. This encodes CASSSRGQGGAGELFF.

This chain joins TRBV7-8 and TRBJ1-1; TRBD1 agrees at 8 bases. With 1 base clipped from V and 8 bases from J, the junction kept 6 bases outside the gene matches. Germline CDR1 SGHVS, CDR2 FQNEAQ. CDR3 size: 14 residues. CDR3 in amino acids: CASSLGQGSGEAFF. The CDR3 DNA reads TGTGCCAGCAGCTTAGGACAGGGGTCAGGAGAAGCTTTCTTT.

The gene calls are TRBV28 and TRBJ1-1; D call uncertain. The V end was cut by 4 bases, the J end by 5 bases, with 8 bases between. The CDR3 contains 12 residues. CDR1 is MDHEN and CDR2 is SYDVKM in the germline V gene. CDR3 in amino acids: CASSYRRTEAFF. The CDR3 coding sequence is TGTGCCAGCAGTTACCGACGGACTGAAGCTTTCTTT.

V usage is TRBV27 and J usage is TRBJ1-5, with D hard to call. Per germline, CDR1 MNHEY and CDR2 SMNVEV (reference sequence). CDR3 length: 13 amino acids. The V end was cut by 4 bases, the J end by 4 bases, with 8 bases between. The CDR3 here is CASSYNGNQPQHF. Here the CDR3 DNA reads TGTGCCAGCAGTTATAATGGGAATCAGCCCCAGCATTTT.

The V gene is TRBV4-2, the J gene TRBJ1-2; D might be TRBD1 (6 bases). The germline CDR1 and CDR2 sequences are LGHNA and YNFKEQ. The ends were cut back, 3 bases at V and 2 bases at J, with 19 bases in the middle. This CDR3 comprises 17 residues. The CDR3 loop is CASSQAAGQLINYGYTF. Here the CDR3 DNA reads TGTGCCAGCAGCCAGGCGGCTGGACAGTTAATAAACTATGGCTACACCTTC.

The chain combines TRBV9 with TRBJ1-1, with 7 bases aligning to TRBD1. V lost 3 bases to trimming and J lost 1 base; unmatched junction nucleotides: 15. The CDR3 consists of 18 residues. The germline V gene has CDR1 SGDLS and CDR2 YYNGEE. Here the CDR3 reads CASSAPTGPITTNTEAFF. The CDR3 nucleotides are TGTGCCAGCAGCGCGCCGACAGGGCCAATTACCACGAACACTGAAGCTTTCTTT.

The chain carries TRBV19 and TRBJ1-5, with TRBD1 matching over 9 bases. The V segment lost 5 bases and the J segment 1 base; nucleotides outside the gene matches: 12. There are 18 residues in the CDR3. CDR1 and CDR2 (germline): LNHDA, SQIVND (reference sequence). CDR3 sequence: CASSEPGQGLLSNQPQHF. The CDR3 bases are TGTGCCAGTAGTGAGCCGGGACAGGGCCTTTTGAGCAATCAGCCCCAGCATTTT.

This rearrangement joins TRBV12-3 or TRBV12-4 to TRBJ2-2; D is perhaps TRBD1 (6 bases). The CDR3 runs 13 residues. V lost 11 bases and J 6 bases, leaving 16 bases between the germline ends. CDR3 sequence: CAGREQGSGELFF. The DNA for the CDR3 is TGTGCCGGTCGGGAACAGGGTTCCGGGGAGCTGTTTTTT.

The gene calls are TRBV4-1 and TRBJ2-3, with D possibly being TRBD2 (5 bases). Trimming stripped 6 bases from V and 6 bases from J, with 19 bases between. The CDR3 extends over 15 amino acids. Germline V lookup: CDR1 MGHRA, CDR2 YSYEKL. The CDR3 loop is CASRPPGSGMDTQYF. The CDR3 DNA is TGCGCCAGCAGGCCCCCGGGGAGCGGAATGGATACGCAGTATTTT.

This sequence joins TRBV11-2 and TRBJ2-2; D perhaps matches TRBD2 (6 bases). The CDR3 has 14 amino acids. V lost 5 bases to trimming and J lost 4 bases, with 11 bases between them. The germline gives CDR1 SGHAT, CDR2 FQNNGV. This chain's CDR3 is CASSTRETTGELFF. The DNA for the CDR3 is TGTGCCAGCAGCACCCGGGAGACCACCGGGGAGCTGTTTTTT. Looking up the rest from reference TRBV11-2 and TRBJ2-2 gives the full variable domain: EAGVAQSPRYKIIEKRQSVAFWCNPISGHATLYWYQQILGQGPKLLIQFQNNGVVDDSQLPKDRFSAERLKGVDSTLKIQPAKLEDSAVYLCASSTRETTGELFFGEGSRLTVL.

The J gene is TRBJ1-3, the V gene TRBV7-9; possible D gene TRBD1, 5 bases. V lost 5 bases and J lost 3, with 11 bases in between. CDR3 length: 14 residues. CDR1 is SEHNR and CDR2 is FQNEAQ in the germline V gene (reference sequence). The chain's CDR3 is CASSHRQSGNTIYF. CDR3 sequence (DNA): TGTGCCAGCAGCCATCGACAGAGTGGAAACACCATATATTTT.

This clone was counted between two and nine times. The CDR3 sequence is CASSRFGTEAFF. The CDR3 DNA sequence: TGTGCCAGCAGCCGCTTCGGAACTGAAGCTTTCTTT. The chain joins TRBV5-4 to TRBJ1-1; D unresolved. The CDR3 extends over 12 amino acids. V shed 4 bases and J shed 5 bases, with 9 bases lying between them. CDR1 and CDR2 (germline): SGHNT, YYREEE (reference sequence). Supplemented by reference TRBV5-4 and TRBJ1-1, the full variable domain reads ETGVTQSPTHLIKTRGQQVTLRCSSQSGHNTVSWYQQALGQGPQFIFQYYREEENGRGNFPPRFSGLQFPNYSSELNVNALELDDSALYLCASSRFGTEAFFGQGTRLTVV.

V gene TRBV3-1 (or the pseudogene TRBV3-2) combines with J gene TRBJ2-1; 8 nucleotides agree with TRBD2. The V and J ends lost 0 bases and 5 bases, in that order; junction bases with no gene match: 9. The CDR3 is 17 residues long. Germline V gene lookup returns CDR1 LGHDT and CDR2 YNNKEL (reference sequence). The CDR3 nucleotides read TGTGCCAGCAGCCAAGAACCCACGGAGCGGGGGAACAATGAGCAGTTCTTC. The encoded protein is CASSQEPTERGNNEQFF.

In its sample, this clone was seen once. This chain joins TRBV2 and TRBJ2-7; weak D call: TRBD2 (5 bases). Germline V CDR1 and CDR2: SNHLY, FYNNEI. Deletions cut 2 bases from V and 7 bases from J, with 15 bases between. The CDR3 has 14 amino acids. CDR3 region: CASSERWGVGEQYV. The DNA for the CDR3 is TGTGCCAGCAGTGAAAGGTGGGGAGTAGGGGAGCAGTACGTC.

This chain links TRBV5-4 with TRBJ2-7; D is perhaps TRBD1 (6 bases). V gave up 4 bases and J gave up 4 bases, with 12 bases separating them. This CDR3 is built from 13 residues. Per the germline V gene, CDR1 is SGHNT and CDR2 is YYREEE (reference sequence). CDR3 in DNA: TGTGCCAGCAGCCTAGACAGGCAATACGAGCAGTACTTC. It translates to CASSLDRQYEQYF.

The genes are TRBV5-5 and TRBJ2-3; tentative D call: TRBD2 (6 bases). Germline V gene lookup returns CDR1 SGHKS and CDR2 YYEKEE (reference sequence). The CDR3 consists of 15 residues. Trimming cost V 6 bases and J 3 bases, with 17 bases left between them. The CDR3 region is CASNNRFGGTDTQYF. CDR3 nucleotides: TGTGCCAGCAACAACAGGTTTGGGGGGACAGATACGCAGTATTTT.

V and J are TRBV6-1 and TRBJ1-1; 10 positions agree with TRBD1. The CDR3 has 18 amino acids. Germline V CDR1 and CDR2: MNHNS, SASEGT. V gave up 2 bases and J gave up 4 bases; unmatched junction bases: 13. CDR3 sequence: CASSERDRGWRSATEAFF. The CDR3 bases are TGTGCCAGCAGTGAAAGGGACAGGGGCTGGCGTTCGGCCACTGAAGCTTTCTTT.

The chain carries TRBV3-1 (or the pseudogene TRBV3-2) and TRBJ2-3, with 9 bases matching TRBD1. Germline CDR1 and CDR2: LGHDT and YNNKEL (reference sequence). Losses at the gene ends were 1 base for V and 4 bases for J; bases not matched to a gene: 6. The CDR3 contains 16 residues. The CDR3 loop is CASSQVRTGVSDTQYF. The CDR3 nucleotides are TGTGCCAGCAGCCAAGTTCGGACAGGGGTGTCAGATACGCAGTATTTT.